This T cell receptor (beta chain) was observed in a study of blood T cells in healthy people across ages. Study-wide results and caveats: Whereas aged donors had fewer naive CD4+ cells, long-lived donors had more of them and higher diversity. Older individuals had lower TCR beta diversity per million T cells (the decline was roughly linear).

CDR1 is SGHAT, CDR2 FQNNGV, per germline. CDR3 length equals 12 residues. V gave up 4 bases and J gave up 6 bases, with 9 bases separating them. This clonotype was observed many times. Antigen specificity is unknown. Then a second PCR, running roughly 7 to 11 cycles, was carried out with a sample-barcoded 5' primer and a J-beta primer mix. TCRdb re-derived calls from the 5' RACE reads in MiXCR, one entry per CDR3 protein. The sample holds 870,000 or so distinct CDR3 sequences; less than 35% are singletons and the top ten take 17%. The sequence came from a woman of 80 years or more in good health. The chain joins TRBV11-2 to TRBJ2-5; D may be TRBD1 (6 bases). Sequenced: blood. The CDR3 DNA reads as TGTGCCAGCAGCTCTCAGGGGCAGACCCAGTACTTC. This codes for CASSSQGQTQYF.